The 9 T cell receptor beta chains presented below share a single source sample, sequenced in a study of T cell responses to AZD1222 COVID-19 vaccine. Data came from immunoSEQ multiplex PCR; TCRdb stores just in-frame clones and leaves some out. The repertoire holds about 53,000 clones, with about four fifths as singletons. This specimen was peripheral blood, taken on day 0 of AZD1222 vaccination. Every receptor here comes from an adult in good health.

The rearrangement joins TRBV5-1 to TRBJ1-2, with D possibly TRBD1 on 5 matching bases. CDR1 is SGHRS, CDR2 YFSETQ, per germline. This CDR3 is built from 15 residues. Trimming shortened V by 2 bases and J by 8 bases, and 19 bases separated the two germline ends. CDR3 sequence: CASSLITGTTGGYTF. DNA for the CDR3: TGCGCCAGCAGCTTAATCACCGGGACCACGGGGGGCTACACCTTC.

CDR3 loop: CASSMGPLENSPLHF. The CDR3 DNA reads TGTGCCAGCTCCATGGGACCTTTGGAGAATTCACCCCTCCACTTT. The gene calls are TRBV5-4 and TRBJ1-6; TRBD1 is a possible D gene (5 bases). The CDR3 runs 15 residues. Trimming took 7 bases from V and 7 from J, leaving 18 bases between them. Germline CDR1 SGHNT, CDR2 YYREEE (reference sequence).

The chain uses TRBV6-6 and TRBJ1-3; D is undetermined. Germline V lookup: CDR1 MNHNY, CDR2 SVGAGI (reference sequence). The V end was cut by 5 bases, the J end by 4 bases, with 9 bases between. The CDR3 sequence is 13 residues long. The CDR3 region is CASSRTAGNTIYF. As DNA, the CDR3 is TGTGCCAGCAGTCGGACCGCGGGAAACACCATATATTTT.

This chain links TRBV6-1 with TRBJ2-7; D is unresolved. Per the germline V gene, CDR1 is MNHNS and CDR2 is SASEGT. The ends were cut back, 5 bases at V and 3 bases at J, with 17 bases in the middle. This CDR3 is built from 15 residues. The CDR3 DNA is TGTGCCAGCAGTCCCCGGCCCGGAGTGGGCTACGAGCAGTACTTC. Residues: CASSPRPGVGYEQYF.

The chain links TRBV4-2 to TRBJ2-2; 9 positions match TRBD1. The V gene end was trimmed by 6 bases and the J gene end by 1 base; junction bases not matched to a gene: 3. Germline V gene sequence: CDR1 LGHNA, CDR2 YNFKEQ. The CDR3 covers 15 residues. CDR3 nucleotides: TGTGCCAGCAGTCGGGACAGGGAGAACACCGGGGAGCTGTTTTTT. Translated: CASSRDRENTGELFF.

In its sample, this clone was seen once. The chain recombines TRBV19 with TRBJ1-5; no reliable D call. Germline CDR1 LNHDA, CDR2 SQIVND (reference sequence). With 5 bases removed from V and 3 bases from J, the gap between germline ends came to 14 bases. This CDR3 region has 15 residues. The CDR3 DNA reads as TGTGCCAGTAGTGCCGTCAGAAGGTCCAATCAGCCCCAGCATTTT. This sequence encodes CASSAVRRSNQPQHF.

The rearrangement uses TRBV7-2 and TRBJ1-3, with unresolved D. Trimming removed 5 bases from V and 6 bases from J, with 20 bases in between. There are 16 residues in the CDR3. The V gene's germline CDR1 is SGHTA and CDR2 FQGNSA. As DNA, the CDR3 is TGTGCCAGCAGCAAACAGACACCGATTACCGTAAACACCATATATTTT. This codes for CASSKQTPITVNTIYF.

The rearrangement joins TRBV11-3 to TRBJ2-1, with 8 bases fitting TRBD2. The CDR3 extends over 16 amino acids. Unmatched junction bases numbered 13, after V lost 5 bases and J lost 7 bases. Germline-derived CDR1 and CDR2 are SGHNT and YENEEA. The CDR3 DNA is TGTGCCAGCAGCCCCCCCTGGGCGGGAGGTGTGAATGAGCAGTTCTTC. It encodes CASSPPWAGGVNEQFF.

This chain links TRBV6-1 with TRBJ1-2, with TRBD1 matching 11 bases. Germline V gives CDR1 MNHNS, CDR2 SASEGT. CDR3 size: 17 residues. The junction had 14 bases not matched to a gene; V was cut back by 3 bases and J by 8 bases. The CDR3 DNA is TGTGCCAGCAGTGATTACTCCGGGACAGGGGGAGGAGTCGGCTACACCTTC. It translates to CASSDYSGTGGGVGYTF.